These 11 T cell receptor beta chains were all obtained from the same sample, sequenced in a study of early T cells in non-severe SARS-CoV-2 infection. TCRdb redid the calling of the 5' RACE reads with MiXCR, one entry per CDR3 protein. Of 100,000 to 120,000 distinct CDR3 sequences listed, 9% to 13% were seen once; the top ten hold around 3.1%. The sample comprised whole blood. The source of these receptors is an adult who was a healthcare worker with PCR-confirmed SARS-CoV-2 infection or an uninfected control (not recorded which).

At least ten counts were recorded for this clonotype. The chain has TRBV15 and TRBJ2-2; 8 bases are a match to TRBD2. CDR3 length: 15 residues. CDR1 and CDR2 from the germline V gene are LNHNV and YYDKDF (reference sequence). V trimming: 1 base; J trimming: 6 bases; junction bases outside the gene matches: 4. CDR3 loop: CATSRAGGKAGELFF. The CDR3, as DNA: TGTGCCACCAGCAGAGCGGGGGGGAAGGCCGGGGAGCTGTTTTTT.

The gene calls are TRBV18 and TRBJ2-6; D is uncertain. The CDR3 is 16 amino acids. Trimming removed 3 bases from V and 4 bases from J, with 13 bases in between. Germline V gene sequence: CDR1 KGHSH, CDR2 LQKENI. The CDR3, as DNA: TGTGCCAGCTCACCTACCAGGACGATCGGGGCCAACGTCCTGACTTTC. Amino acid sequence: CASSPTRTIGANVLTF.

In its sample, this clonotype was seen many times. The gene calls are TRBV5-1 and TRBJ2-7, with TRBD1 as a possible D gene (6 bases). CDR3 size: 12 residues. V lost 4 bases and J 3 bases, leaving 8 bases between the germline ends. Germline CDR1 reads SGHRS; CDR2 reads YFSETQ. CDR3 in DNA: TGCGCCAGCAGCCGGGACATCTACGAGCAGTACTTC. This codes for CASSRDIYEQYF.

This clonotype was recorded many times. The chain couples TRBV7-9 to TRBJ2-5, with TRBD2 matching over 11 bases. J was trimmed by 4 bases and V by 5 bases; bases with no gene match: 3. The germline V gene encodes CDR1 SEHNR and CDR2 FQNEAQ (reference sequence). The CDR3 contains 14 residues. The chain's CDR3 is CASSLLAGGETQYF. The CDR3 nucleotides read TGTGCCAGCAGCCTTCTAGCGGGAGGAGAGACCCAGTACTTC.

This chain uses TRBV7-6 with TRBJ1-1; D gene uncertain. The CDR3 loop spans 14 amino acids. Germline V gives CDR1 SGHVS, CDR2 FNYEAQ. The V gene lost 1 base and the J gene lost 3 bases, with 9 bases spanning the gap. The CDR3 loop is CASSLGAGHTEAFF. The CDR3 coding sequence is TGTGCCAGCAGCTTAGGGGCTGGACACACTGAAGCTTTCTTT.

The chain uses TRBV5-1 and TRBJ1-1; D is undetermined. Deletions cut 4 bases from V and 1 base from J, with 8 bases between. The germline V gene encodes CDR1 SGHRS and CDR2 YFSETQ. The CDR3 has 13 amino acids. The CDR3 nucleotides read TGCGCCAGCAGCCCCGGACCGAACACTGAAGCTTTCTTT. Encoded protein: CASSPGPNTEAFF.

This sequence joins TRBV7-3 and TRBJ1-5, with D unclear. Trimming removed 6 bases at V and 1 base at J, with 7 bases between. The CDR3 totals 13 residues. Germline V gene data show CDR1 as SGHTA and CDR2 as FQGTGA. The CDR3 region has the DNA TGTGCCAGCAGTTATGACAGCAATCAGCCCCAGCATTTT. Translated, it gives CASSYDSNQPQHF. The entire variable domain, with the rest obtained from reference TRBV7-3 and TRBJ1-5, is as follows: GAGVSQTPSNKVTEKGKYVELRCDPISGHTALYWYRQSLGQGPEFLIYFQGTGAADDSGLPNDRFFAVRPEGSVSTLKIQRTERGDSAVYLCASSYDSNQPQHFGDGTRLSIL.

The chain combines TRBV29-1 with TRBJ1-6, with TRBD1 as a possible D gene (6 bases). V was shortened by 1 base and J by 14 bases, with 18 bases between the two germline ends. The length of the CDR3 is 14 residues. The V gene's germline CDR1 is SQVTM and CDR2 ANQGSEA. For the CDR3, the DNA is TGCAGCGTTGAAGGGGGCGGGGACAAAGCGACCCTCCACTTT. The encoded protein is CSVEGGGDKATLHF. Supplemented by reference TRBV29-1 and TRBJ1-6, the full variable domain reads SAVISQKPSRDICQRGTSLTIQCQVDSQVTMMFWYRQQPGQSLTLIATANQGSEATYESGFVIDKFPISRPNLTFSTLTVSNMSPEDSSIYLCSVEGGGDKATLHFGNGTRLTVT.

Points on this clonotype: Sequence at one end of the junction differs from germline and may be a read error. The chain is built from TRBV27 and TRBJ1-2, with TRBD1 as a possible D gene (5 bases). Germline loops: CDR1 MNHEY, CDR2 SMNVEV (reference sequence). This CDR3 has 16 amino acids. The CDR3 loop reads CASSLIAGAANYGYIF. CDR3 in DNA: TGTGCCAGCAGTTTAATCGCCGGGGCGGCTAACTATGGCTACATCTTC.

The J gene is TRBJ2-1, the V gene TRBV12-3 or TRBV12-4; TRBD1 agrees at 9 bases. The CDR3 sequence is 15 residues long. The junction had 10 bases not matched to a gene; V was cut back by 6 bases and J by 7 bases. As DNA, the CDR3 is TGTGCCAGCAGATTTAGACAGGGGGACGGGAATGAGCAGTTCTTC. It specifies CASRFRQGDGNEQFF.

This clonotype was seen only a few times. This sequence joins TRBV28 and TRBJ1-5; the D gene is possibly TRBD1 (5 bases). The CDR3 is 12 residues long. With 2 bases removed from V and 14 bases from J, the gap between germline ends came to 13 bases. Germline loops: CDR1 MDHEN, CDR2 SYDVKM. The CDR3 spells CASSLQWGLKHF. The CDR3 bases are TGTGCCAGCAGTTTACAGTGGGGACTAAAGCATTTT.